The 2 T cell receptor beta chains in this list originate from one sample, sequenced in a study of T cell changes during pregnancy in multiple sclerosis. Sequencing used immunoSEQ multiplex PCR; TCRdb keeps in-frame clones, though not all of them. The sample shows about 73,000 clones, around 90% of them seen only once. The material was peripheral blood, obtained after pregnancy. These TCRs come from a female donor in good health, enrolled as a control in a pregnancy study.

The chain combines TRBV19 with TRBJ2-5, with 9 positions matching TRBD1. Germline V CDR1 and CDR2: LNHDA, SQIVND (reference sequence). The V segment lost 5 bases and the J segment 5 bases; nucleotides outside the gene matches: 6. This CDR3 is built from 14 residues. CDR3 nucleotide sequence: TGTGCCAGTAGTGACAGGGGGTCCGGGGAGACCCAGTACTTC. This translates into CASSDRGSGETQYF.

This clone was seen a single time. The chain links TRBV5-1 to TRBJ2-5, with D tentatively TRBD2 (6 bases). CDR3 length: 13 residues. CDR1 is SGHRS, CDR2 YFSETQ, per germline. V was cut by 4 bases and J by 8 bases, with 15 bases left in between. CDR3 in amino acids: CASSRDLRGTQYF. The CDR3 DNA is TGCGCCAGCAGCCGGGACTTGCGCGGAACCCAGTACTTC.